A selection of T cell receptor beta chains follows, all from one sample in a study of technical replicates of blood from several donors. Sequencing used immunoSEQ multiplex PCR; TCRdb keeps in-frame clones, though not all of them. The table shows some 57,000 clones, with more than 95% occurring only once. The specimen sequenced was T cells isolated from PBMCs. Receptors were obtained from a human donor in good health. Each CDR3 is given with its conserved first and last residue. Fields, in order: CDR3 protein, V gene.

CDR3 protein: CASSLNGGKQFF
V gene: TRBV5-1

CDR3 protein: CASSLESDTQYF
V gene: TRBV2

CDR3 protein: CASSFPLFEQYF
V gene: TRBV28

CDR3 protein: CASSADGGTGYEKLFF
V gene: TRBV5-1

CDR3 protein: CASSSGDTGELFF
V gene: TRBV7-9

CDR3 protein: CASSPTTGNTEAFF
V gene: TRBV13

CDR3 protein: CASSTDTELAKNIQYF
V gene: TRBV18

CDR3 protein: CASSFGGSYEQYF
V gene: TRBV7-9

CDR3 protein: CASSSRGDNQPQHF
V gene: TRBV27

CDR3 protein: CASKPLSSGVEQYF
V gene: TRBV5-1

CDR3 protein: CASRSRTSAYEQYF
V gene: TRBV6-1

CDR3 protein: CASSAGGDTQYF
V gene: TRBV9

CDR3 protein: CASNRDISNQPQHF
V gene: TRBV7-8

CDR3 protein: CAISPETLLDYVLALAGEQFF
V gene: TRBV10-3

CDR3 protein: CASSYQTSGGRGTQYF
V gene: TRBV6-6

CDR3 protein: CAWSVPEQGEETQYF
V gene: TRBV30

CDR3 protein: CASSYYNEQFF
V gene: TRBV2

CDR3 protein: CASTFGGAGNTIYF
V gene: TRBV28

CDR3 protein: CASPSATNEKLFF
V gene: TRBV6-8

CDR3 protein: CASSARQGVEAFF
V gene: TRBV2

CDR3 protein: CASSNGQASNQPQHF
V gene: TRBV6-1